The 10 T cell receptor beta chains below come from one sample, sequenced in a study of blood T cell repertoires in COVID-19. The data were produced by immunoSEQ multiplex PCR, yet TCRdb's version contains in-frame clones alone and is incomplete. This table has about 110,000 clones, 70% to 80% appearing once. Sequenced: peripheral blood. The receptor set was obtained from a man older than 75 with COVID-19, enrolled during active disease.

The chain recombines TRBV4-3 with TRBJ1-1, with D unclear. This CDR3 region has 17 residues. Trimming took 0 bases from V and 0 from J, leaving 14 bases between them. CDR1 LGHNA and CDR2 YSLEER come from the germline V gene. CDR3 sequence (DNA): TGCGCCAGCAGCCAAGATCAGGCAGATCCATTGAACACTGAAGCTTTCTTT. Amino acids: CASSQDQADPLNTEAFF.

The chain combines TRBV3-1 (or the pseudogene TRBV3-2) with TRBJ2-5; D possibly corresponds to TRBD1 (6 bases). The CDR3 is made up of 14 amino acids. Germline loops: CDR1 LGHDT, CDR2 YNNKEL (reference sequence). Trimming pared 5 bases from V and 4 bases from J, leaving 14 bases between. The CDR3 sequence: CASSSGVASETQYF. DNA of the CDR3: TGTGCCAGCAGCTCAGGGGTTGCGTCAGAGACCCAGTACTTC.

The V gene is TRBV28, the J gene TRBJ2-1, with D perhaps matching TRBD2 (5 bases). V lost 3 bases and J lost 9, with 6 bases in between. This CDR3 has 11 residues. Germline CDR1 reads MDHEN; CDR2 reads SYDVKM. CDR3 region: CASSFSGEQFF. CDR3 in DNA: TGTGCCAGCAGTTTCAGCGGTGAGCAGTTCTTC. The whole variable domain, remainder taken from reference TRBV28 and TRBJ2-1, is DVKVTQSSRYLVKRTGEKVFLECVQDMDHENMFWYRQDPGLGLRLIYFSYDVKMKEKGDIPEGYSVSREKKERFSLILESASTNQTSMYLCASSFSGEQFFGPGTRLTVL.

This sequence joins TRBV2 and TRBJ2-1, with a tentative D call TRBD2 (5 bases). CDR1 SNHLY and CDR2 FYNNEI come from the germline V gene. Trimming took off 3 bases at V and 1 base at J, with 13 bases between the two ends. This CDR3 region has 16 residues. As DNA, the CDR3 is TGTGCCAGCAGTGAGAGAGGGTGGGAGTCCTACAATGAGCAGTTCTTC. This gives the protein CASSERGWESYNEQFF.

CDR3 sequence reads: CASSLQGPNYGYTF. In DNA, the CDR3 is TGTGCCAGCAGCCTACAGGGACCTAACTATGGCTACACCTTC. The genes are TRBV5-8 and TRBJ1-2, with a weak D call TRBD1 (6 bases). Germline V gene data show CDR1 as SGHTS and CDR2 as YDEGEE. The V end was cut by 4 bases, the J end by 0 bases, with 10 bases between. The CDR3 runs to 14 residues.

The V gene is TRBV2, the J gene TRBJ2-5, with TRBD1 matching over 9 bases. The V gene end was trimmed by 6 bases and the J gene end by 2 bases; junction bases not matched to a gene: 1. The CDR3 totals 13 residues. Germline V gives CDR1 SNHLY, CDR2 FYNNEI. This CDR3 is CASRGQGQETQYF. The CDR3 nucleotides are TGTGCCAGCAGGGGACAGGGACAAGAGACCCAGTACTTC.

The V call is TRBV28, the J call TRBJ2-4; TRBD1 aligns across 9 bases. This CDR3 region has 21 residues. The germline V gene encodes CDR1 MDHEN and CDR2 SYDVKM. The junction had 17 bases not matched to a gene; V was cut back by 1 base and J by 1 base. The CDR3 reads CASSLSLGQGTRLAAKNIQYF. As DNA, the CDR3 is TGTGCCAGCAGTTTATCCTTAGGACAGGGGACGAGACTAGCCGCCAAAAACATTCAGTACTTC.

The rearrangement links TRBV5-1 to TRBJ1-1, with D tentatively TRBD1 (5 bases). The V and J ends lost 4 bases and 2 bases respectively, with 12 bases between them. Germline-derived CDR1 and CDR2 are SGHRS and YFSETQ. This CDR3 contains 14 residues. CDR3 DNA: TGCGCCAGCAGCAGCGGGACTCTTAACACTGAAGCTTTCTTT. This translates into CASSSGTLNTEAFF. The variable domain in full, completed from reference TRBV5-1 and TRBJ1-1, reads KAGVTQTPRYLIKTRGQQVTLSCSPISGHRSVSWYQQTPGQGLQFLFEYFSETQRNKGNFPGRFSGRQFSNSRSEMNVSTLELGDSALYLCASSSGTLNTEAFFGQGTRLTVV.

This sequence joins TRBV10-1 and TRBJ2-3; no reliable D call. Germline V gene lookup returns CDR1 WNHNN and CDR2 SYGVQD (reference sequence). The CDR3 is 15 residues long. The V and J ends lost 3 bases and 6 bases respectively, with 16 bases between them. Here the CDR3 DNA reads TGCGCCAGCAGTGACTCCCCGGGTCCTTCTGATACGCAGTATTTT. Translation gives CASSDSPGPSDTQYF.

The CDR3 bases are TGCAGTGCCAGTTTGGGGACATCCTCGAGCTCCTATAATTCACCCCTCCACTTT. Protein: CSASLGTSSSSYNSPLHF. V and J are TRBV20-1 and TRBJ1-6, with D possibly matching TRBD1 (6 bases). CDR3 length equals 18 residues. V was shortened by 6 bases and J by 0 bases, with 21 bases between the two germline ends. CDR1 is DFQATT, CDR2 SNEGSKA, per germline (reference sequence).